This TCR beta chain came from a study of human T cells and chemical hapten exposure. Looking at the study overall: Sensitization was performed using 2% DPC on a 2 cm by 2 cm upper inner arm skin site. Across its roughly 24 weeks, the study gave patients weekly diphenylcyclopropenone doses to the scalp.

This clonotype was seen a few times. Time point meaning: patch test 3, about 24 weeks after DPC sensitization. Treatment here: therapeutic diphenylcyclopropenone sensitization with weekly scalp DPC. Germline V gene sequence: CDR1 SGHRS, CDR2 YFSETQ. This CDR3 region has 14 residues. V was pared by 1 base and J by 8 bases, with 13 bases between. The study used a library that attached unique molecular identifiers to individual cDNA molecules. TCRdb re-called the RACE reads with MiXCR, one entry per CDR3 protein. The data contain roughly 50,000 distinct CDR3 sequences, over 9.5% of them singletons. J is TRBJ2-1 and V is TRBV5-1, with unresolved D. Sequenced here: whole blood, sampled in connection with sensitization to the hapten diphenylcyclopropenone (DPC). This clonotype was sampled from a woman aged 40 to 50 with alopecia areata. Some clones in this sample may be carry-over from other donors' samples. CDR3 residues: CASSLRPEGDEQFF. CDR3 DNA: TGCGCCAGCAGCTTGAGACCAGAAGGCGATGAGCAGTTCTTC.